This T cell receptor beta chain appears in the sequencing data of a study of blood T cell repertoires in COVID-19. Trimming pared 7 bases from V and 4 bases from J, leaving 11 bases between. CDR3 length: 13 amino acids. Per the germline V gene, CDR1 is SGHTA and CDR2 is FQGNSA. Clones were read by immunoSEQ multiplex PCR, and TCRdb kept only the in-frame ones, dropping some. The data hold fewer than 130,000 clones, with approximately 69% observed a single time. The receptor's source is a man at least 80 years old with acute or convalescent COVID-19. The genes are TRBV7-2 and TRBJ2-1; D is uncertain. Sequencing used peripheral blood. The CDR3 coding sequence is TGTGCCAGCACCCCCTATTTTTACAATGAGCAGTTCTTC. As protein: CASTPYFYNEQFF.